This T cell receptor (beta chain) is drawn from a study of T cells in localized non-small cell lung cancer. Whole-study findings and limits: Patients showing higher blood T cell density tended to see longer overall survival. Adjacent uninvolved lung had the highest clonality, suggesting focused antigen responses. Turning up in adjacent lung were a median around 58 of the top 100 tumor clones. Investigators sequenced only a single tumor region, leaving heterogeneity possible.

This clone was recorded only once. Its specificity is unknown. V lost 3 bases, J lost 8 bases, and 10 bases lay in between. Germline CDR1 is DFQATT and CDR2 is SNEGSKA (reference sequence). The CDR3 has 11 amino acids. Only in-frame clones appear in the TCRdb table, and some are missing; sequencing was by immunoSEQ multiplex PCR. Of some 41,000 clones listed, roughly 83% are singletons. The chain joins TRBV20-1 to TRBJ1-2; D ambiguous. The receptor's source is a man between 40 and 75 years old with stage II lung adenocarcinoma. The sample consisted of PBMCs, taken before any cancer treatment. Written as DNA, the CDR3 is TGCAGTGCTAGTGACTCCCTCGGCTACACCTTC. It encodes CSASDSLGYTF.